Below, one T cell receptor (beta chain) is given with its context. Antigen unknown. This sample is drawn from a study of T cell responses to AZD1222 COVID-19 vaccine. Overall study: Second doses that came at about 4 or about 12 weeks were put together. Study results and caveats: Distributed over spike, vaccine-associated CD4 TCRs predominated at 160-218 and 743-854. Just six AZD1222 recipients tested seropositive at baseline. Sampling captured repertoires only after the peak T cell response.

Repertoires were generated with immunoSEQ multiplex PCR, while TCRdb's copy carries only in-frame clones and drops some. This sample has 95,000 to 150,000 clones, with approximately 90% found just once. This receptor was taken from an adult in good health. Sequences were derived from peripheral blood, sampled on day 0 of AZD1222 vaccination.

The CDR3 loop is CASNRGSGNTIYF. CDR3 in DNA: TGTGCCAGCAACAGGGGGTCTGGAAACACCATATATTTT. V gene TRBV12-3 or TRBV12-4 combines with J gene TRBJ1-3, with 8 bases matching TRBD1. There are 13 residues in the CDR3. The trim removed 7 bases at V and 1 base at J, leaving 0 bases unmatched.